The clone carrying this T cell receptor beta chain was detected only a few times. J gave up 5 bases and V 3 bases, and 7 bases lay outside the gene matches. There are 16 residues in the CDR3. The germline gives CDR1 LGHNA, CDR2 YNFKEQ. One entry per CDR3 protein results from TCRdb running MiXCR on the 5' RACE reads. Among about 64,000 distinct CDR3 sequences listed, about 22% were seen once. The chain employs TRBV4-2 and TRBJ2-2, with 9 bases matching TRBD2. This receptor was obtained from a female donor with breast cancer. The specimen was memory CD4+ T cells sorted from a lymph node. Described subset: memory CD4+ T cells, CD4+CD45RO+CD25-. Here the CDR3 reads CASSQNSGSNTGELFF. CDR3 nucleotide sequence: TGTGCCAGCAGCCAGAATAGCGGGAGTAATACCGGGGAGCTGTTTTTT.